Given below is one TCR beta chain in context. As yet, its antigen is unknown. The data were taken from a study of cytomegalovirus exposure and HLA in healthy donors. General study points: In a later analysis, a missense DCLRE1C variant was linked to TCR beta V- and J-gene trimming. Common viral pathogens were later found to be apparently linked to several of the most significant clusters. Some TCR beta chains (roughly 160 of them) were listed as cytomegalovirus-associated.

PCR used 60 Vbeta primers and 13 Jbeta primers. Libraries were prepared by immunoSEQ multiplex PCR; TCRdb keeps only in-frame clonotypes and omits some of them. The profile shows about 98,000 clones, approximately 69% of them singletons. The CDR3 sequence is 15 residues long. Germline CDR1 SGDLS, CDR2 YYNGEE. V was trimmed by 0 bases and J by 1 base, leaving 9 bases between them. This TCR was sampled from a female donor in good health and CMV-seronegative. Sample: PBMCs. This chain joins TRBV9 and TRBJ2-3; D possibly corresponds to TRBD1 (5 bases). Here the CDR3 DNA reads TGTGCCAGCAGCGTAGCTGGCAGGGGCACAGATACGCAGTATTTT. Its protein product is CASSVAGRGTDTQYF.